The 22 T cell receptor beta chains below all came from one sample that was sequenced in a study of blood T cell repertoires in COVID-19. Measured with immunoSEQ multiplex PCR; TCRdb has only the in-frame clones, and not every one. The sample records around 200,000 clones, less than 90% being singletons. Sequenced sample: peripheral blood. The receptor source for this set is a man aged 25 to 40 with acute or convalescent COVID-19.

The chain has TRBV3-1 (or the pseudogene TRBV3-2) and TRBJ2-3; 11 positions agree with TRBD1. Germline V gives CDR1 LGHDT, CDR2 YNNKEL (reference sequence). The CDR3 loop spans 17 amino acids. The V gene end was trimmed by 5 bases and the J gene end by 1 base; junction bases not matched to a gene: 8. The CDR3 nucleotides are TGTGCCAGCAGCGTGGGACAGGGGGAGAGGGGCACAGATACGCAGTATTTT. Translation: CASSVGQGERGTDTQYF.

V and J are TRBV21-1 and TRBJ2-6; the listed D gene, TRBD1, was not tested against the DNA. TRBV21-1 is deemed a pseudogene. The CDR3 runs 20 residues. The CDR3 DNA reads TGTGCCAGCAGCAAAGATCCAGGGCAAGGGCATCTCTCTGGGGCCAACGTCCTGACTTTC. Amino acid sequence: CASSKDPGQGHLSGANVLTF.

The CDR3 spells CASSPQGLYTDTQYF. Written as DNA, the CDR3 is TGTGCCAGCAGCCCGCAGGGACTGTACACAGATACGCAGTATTTT. The chain couples TRBV5-8 to TRBJ2-3; a weak D match, TRBD2 (6 bases). The CDR3 is made up of 15 amino acids. Per the germline V gene, CDR1 is SGHTS and CDR2 is YDEGEE. Trimming stripped 4 bases from V and 2 bases from J, with 14 bases between.

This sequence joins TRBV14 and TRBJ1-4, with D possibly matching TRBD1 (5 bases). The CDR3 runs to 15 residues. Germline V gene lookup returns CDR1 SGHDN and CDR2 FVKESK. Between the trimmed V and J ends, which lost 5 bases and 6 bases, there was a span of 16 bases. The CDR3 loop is CASSSPSGIHEKLFF. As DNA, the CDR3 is TGTGCCAGCAGCTCACCGTCAGGGATCCATGAAAAACTGTTTTTT.

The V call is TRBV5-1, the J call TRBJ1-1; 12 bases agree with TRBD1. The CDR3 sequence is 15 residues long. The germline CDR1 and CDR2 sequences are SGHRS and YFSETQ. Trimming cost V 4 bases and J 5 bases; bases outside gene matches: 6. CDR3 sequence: CASSPGQGAWTEAFF. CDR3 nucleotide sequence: TGCGCCAGCAGCCCGGGACAGGGGGCATGGACTGAAGCTTTCTTT.

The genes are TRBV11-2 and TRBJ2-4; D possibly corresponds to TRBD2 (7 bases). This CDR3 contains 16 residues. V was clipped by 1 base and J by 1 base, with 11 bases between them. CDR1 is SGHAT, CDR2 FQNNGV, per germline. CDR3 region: CASSLGEGDAKNIQYF. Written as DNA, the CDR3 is TGTGCCAGCAGCTTAGGGGAGGGGGACGCCAAAAACATTCAGTACTTC.

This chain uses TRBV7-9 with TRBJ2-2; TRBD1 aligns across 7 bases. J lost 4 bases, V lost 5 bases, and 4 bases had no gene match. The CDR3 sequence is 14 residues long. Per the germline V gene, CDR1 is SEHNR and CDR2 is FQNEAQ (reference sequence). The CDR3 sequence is CASSQAGGTGELFF. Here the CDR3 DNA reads TGTGCCAGCAGCCAAGCAGGGGGCACCGGGGAGCTGTTTTTT.

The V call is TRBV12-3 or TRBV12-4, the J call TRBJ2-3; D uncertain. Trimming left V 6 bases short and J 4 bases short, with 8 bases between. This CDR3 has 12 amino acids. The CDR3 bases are TGTGCCAGCAGCCAAAGCGCAGATACGCAGTATTTT. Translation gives CASSQSADTQYF.

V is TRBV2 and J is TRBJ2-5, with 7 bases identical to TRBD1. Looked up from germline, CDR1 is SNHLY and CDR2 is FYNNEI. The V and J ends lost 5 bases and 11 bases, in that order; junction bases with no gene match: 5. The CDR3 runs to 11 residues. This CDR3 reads CASSIGQAQYF. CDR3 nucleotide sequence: TGTGCCAGCAGTATAGGACAGGCACAGTACTTC.

CDR3 coding DNA: TGTGCCAGCAGCGTAGCCGGAGGAGTACACGAGCAGTACTTC. Its protein product is CASSVAGGVHEQYF. V and J are TRBV9 and TRBJ2-7; a possible D gene is TRBD2 (5 bases). From germline, CDR1 is SGDLS and CDR2 YYNGEE. There are 14 residues in the CDR3. V was pared by 0 bases and J by 5 bases, with 12 bases between.

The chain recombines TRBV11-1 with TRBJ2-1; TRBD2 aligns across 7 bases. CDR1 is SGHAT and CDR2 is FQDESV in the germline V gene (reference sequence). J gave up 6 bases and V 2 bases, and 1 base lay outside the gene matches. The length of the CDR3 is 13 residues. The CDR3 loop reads CASSLLAGNEQFF. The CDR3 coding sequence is TGTGCCAGCAGCTTATTAGCGGGCAATGAGCAGTTCTTC.

The CDR3 bases are TGTGCCAGCAGCTTAGATAACTACGAGCAGTACTTC. Protein sequence: CASSLDNYEQYF. The V gene is TRBV11-2, the J gene TRBJ2-7, with no clear D. Germline V gene lookup returns CDR1 SGHAT and CDR2 FQNNGV. V was cut by 0 bases and J by 3 bases, with 3 bases left in between. This CDR3 has 12 amino acids.

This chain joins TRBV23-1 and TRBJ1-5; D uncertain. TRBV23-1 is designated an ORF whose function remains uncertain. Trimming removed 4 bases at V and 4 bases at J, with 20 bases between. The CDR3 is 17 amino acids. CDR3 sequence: CASSRPRVPPFNQPQHF. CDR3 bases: TGCGCCAGCAGTCGACCCCGGGTTCCTCCCTTTAATCAGCCCCAGCATTTT.

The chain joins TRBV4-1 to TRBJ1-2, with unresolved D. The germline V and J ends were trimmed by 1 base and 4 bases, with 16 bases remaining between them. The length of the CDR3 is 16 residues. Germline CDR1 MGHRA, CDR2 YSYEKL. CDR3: CASSQGPGVPTYGYTF. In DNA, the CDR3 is TGCGCCAGCAGCCAAGGGCCCGGGGTTCCGACCTATGGCTACACCTTC.

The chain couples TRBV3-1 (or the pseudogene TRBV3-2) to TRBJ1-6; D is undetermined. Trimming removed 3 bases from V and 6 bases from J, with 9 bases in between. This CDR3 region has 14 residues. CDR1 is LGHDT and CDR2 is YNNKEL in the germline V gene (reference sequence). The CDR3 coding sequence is TGTGCCAGCAGCCACCGGGAGGGTAATTCACCCCTCCACTTT. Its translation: CASSHREGNSPLHF.

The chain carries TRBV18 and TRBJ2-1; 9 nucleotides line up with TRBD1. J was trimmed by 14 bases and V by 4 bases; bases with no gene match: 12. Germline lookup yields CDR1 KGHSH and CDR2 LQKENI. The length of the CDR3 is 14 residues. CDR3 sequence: CASSREPAGTGKFF. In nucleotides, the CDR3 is TGTGCCAGCTCACGGGAACCCGCCGGGACAGGGAAGTTCTTC. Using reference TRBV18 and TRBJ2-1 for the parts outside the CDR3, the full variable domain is NAGVMQNPRHLVRRRGQEARLRCSPMKGHSHVYWYRQLPEEGLKFMVYLQKENIIDESGMPKERFSAEFPKEGPSILRIQQVVRGDSAAYFCASSREPAGTGKFFGPGTRLTVL.

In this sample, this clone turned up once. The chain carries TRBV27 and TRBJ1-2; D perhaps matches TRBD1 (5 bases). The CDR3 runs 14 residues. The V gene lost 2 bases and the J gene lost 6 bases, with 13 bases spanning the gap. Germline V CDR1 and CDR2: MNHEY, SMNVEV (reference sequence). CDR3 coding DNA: TGTGCCAGCAGTTTAACGGGCAGGGCAAATGGCTACACCTTC. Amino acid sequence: CASSLTGRANGYTF.

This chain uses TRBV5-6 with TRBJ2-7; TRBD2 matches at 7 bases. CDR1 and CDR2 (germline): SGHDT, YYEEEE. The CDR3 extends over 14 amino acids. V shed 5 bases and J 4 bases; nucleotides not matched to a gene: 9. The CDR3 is CASSQITGGYEQYF. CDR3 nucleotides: TGTGCCAGCAGTCAGATAACGGGGGGTTACGAGCAGTACTTC.

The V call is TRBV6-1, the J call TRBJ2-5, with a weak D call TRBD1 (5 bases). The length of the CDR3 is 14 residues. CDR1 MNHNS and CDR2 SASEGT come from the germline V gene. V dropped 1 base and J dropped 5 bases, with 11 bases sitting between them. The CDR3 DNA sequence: TGTGCCAGCAGTGAAGTTCTCAGGGCTGAGACCCAGTACTTC. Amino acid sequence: CASSEVLRAETQYF.

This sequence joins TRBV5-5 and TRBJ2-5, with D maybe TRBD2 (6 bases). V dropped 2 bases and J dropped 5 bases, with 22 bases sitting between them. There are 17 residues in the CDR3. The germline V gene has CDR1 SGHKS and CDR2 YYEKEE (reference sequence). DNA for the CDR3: TGTGCCAGCAGCTTCTACCCCACGGAGGGAAGAGCGGAGACCCAGTACTTC. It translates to CASSFYPTEGRAETQYF.

CDR3: CASSLGQNYGYTF. In DNA form, the CDR3 reads TGTGCCAGCAGCTTAGGACAGAACTATGGCTACACCTTC. The J gene is TRBJ1-2, the V gene TRBV7-9; weak D call: TRBD1 (5 bases). The germline gives CDR1 SEHNR, CDR2 FQNEAQ (reference sequence). This CDR3 is built from 13 residues. Trimming shortened V by 1 base and J by 2 bases, and 5 bases separated the two germline ends.

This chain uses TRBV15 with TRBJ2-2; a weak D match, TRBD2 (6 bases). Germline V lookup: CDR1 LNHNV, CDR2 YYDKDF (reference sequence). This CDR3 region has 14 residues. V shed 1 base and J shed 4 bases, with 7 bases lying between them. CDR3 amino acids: CATSRGGLTGELFF. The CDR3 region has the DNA TGTGCCACCAGCAGAGGGGGACTCACCGGGGAGCTGTTTTTT.